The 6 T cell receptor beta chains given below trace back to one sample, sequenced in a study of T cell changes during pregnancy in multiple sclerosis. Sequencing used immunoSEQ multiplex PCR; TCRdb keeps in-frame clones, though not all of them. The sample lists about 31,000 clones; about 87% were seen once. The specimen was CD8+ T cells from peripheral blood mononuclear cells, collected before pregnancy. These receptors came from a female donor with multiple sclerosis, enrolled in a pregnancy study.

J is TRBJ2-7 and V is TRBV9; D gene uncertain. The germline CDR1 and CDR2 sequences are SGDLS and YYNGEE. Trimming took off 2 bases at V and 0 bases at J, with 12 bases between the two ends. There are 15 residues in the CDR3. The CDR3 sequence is CASSVADSSSYEQYF. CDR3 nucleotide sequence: TGTGCCAGCAGCGTGGCTGACTCTTCCTCCTACGAGCAGTACTTC.

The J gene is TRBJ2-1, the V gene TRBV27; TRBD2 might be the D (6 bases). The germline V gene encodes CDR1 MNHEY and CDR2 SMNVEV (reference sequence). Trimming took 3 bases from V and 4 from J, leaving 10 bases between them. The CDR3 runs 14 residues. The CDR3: CASSFGGKYNEQFF. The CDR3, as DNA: TGTGCCAGCAGTTTCGGAGGGAAGTACAATGAGCAGTTCTTC.

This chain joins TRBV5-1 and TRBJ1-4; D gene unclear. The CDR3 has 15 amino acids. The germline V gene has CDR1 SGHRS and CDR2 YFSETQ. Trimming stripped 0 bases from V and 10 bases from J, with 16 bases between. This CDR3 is CASSLGFAGSGKLFF. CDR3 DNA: TGCGCCAGCAGCTTGGGATTCGCTGGGTCGGGAAAACTGTTTTTT.

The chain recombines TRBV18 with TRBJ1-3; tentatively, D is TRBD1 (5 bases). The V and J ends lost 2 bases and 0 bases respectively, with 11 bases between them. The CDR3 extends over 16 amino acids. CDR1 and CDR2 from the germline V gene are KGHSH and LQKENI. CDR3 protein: CASSPYGGNSGNTIYF. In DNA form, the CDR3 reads TGTGCCAGCTCACCATATGGGGGGAACTCTGGAAACACCATATATTTT.

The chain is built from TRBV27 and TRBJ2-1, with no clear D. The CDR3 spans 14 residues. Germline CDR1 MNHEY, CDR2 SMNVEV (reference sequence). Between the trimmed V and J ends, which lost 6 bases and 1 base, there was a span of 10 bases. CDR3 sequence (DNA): TGTGCCAGCAGCGTCGATAGTTCCTACAATGAGCAGTTCTTC. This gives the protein CASSVDSSYNEQFF.

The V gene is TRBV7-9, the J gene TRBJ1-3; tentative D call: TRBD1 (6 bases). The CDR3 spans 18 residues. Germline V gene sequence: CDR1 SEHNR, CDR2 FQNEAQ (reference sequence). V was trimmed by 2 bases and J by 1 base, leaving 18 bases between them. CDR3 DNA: TGTGCCAGCAGCTTACTTCTTTGGCGGGGGCGGTCTGGAAACACCATATATTTT. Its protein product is CASSLLLWRGRSGNTIYF.